This T cell receptor (beta chain) was identified during a study of shared clonotypes between healthy human individuals. General observations from the study: Non-shared clonotypes had lower generation probabilities than clonotypes shared by all four sorted-subset donors. Memory subsets generally showed lower estimated richness than naive subsets.

Regarding this clone: Its target is not known.

Every subset had its genomic DNA shared out evenly among several immunoSEQ plates. Only in-frame clones appear in the TCRdb table, and some are missing; sequencing was by immunoSEQ multiplex PCR. The sample carries around 2.1 million clones, nearly 97% recorded once. Sequences were obtained from naive CD4+ T cells sorted from blood. Subset specified: CD45RA+ positively selected. This receptor was taken from a man aged 18 to 35 in good health.

The CDR3 DNA follows: TGTGCCAGCAGTGTAACCGACAGGGGCCTATACAATGAGCAGTTCTTC. It codes for CASSVTDRGLYNEQFF. The rearrangement links TRBV6-1 to TRBJ2-1; 8 bases align to TRBD1. CDR1 MNHNS and CDR2 SASEGT come from the germline V gene. The V gene end was trimmed by 4 bases and the J gene end by 4 bases; junction bases not matched to a gene: 9. The CDR3 runs to 16 residues.